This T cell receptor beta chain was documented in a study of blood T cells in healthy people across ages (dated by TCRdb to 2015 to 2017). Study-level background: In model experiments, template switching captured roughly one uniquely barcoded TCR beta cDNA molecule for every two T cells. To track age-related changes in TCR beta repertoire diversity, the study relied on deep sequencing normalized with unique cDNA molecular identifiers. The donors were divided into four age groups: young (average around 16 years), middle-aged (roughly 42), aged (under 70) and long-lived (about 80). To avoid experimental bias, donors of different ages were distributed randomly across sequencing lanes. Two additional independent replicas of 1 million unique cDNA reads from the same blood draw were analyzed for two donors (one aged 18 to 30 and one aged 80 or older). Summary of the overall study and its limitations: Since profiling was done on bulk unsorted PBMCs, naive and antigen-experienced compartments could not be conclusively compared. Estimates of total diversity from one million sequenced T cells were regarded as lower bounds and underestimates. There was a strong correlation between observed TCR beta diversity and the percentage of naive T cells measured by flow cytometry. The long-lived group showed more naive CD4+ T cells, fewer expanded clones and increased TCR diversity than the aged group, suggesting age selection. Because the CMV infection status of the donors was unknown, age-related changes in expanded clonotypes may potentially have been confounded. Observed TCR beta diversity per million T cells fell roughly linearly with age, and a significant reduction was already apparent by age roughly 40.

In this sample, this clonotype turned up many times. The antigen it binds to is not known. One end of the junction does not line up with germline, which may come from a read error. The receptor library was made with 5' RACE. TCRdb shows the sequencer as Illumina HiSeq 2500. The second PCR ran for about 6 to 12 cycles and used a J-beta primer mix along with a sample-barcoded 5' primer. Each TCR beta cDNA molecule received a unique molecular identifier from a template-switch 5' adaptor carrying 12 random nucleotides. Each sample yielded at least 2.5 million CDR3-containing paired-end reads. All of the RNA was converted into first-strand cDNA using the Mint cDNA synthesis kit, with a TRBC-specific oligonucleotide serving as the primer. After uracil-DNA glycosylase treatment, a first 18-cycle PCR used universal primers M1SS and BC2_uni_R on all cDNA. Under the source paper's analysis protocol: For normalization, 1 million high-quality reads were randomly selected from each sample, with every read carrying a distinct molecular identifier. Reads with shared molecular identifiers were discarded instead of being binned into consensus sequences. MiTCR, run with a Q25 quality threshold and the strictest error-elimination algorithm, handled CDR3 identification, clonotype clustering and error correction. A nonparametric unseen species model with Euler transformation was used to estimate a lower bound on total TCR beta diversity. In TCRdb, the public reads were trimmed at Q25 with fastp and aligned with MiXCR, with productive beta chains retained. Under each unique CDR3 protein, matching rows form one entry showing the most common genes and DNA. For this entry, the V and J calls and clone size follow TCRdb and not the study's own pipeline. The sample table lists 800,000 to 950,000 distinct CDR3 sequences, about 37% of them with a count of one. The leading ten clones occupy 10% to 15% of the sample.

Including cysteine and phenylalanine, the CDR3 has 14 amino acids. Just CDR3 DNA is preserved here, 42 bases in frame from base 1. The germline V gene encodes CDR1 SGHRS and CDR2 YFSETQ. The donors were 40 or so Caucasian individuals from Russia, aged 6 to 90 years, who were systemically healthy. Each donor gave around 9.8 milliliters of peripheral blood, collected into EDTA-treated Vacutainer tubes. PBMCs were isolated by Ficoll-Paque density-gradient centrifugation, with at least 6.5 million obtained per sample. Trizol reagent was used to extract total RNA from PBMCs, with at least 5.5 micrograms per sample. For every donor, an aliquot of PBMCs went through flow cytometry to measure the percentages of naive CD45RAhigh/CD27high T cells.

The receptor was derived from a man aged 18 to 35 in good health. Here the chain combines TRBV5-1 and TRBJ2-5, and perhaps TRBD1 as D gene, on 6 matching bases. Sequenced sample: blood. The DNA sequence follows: TGTGCCAGCAGTTTGGGCCGAGGGGGAGAGACCCAGTACTTC. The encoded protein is CASSLGRGGETQYF.